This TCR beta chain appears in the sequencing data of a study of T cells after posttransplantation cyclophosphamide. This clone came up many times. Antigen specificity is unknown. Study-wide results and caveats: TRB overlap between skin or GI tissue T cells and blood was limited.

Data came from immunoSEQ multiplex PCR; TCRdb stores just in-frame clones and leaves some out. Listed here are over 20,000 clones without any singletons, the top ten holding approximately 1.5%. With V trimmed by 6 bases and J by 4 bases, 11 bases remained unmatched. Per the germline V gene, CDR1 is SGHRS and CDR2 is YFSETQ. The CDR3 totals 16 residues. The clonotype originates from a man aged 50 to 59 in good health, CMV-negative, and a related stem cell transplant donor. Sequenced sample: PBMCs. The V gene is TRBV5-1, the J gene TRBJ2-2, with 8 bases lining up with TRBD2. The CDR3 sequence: CASTTGGGAGTGELFF. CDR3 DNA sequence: TGCGCCAGCACCACCGGGGGGGGCGCGGGCACCGGGGAGCTGTTTTTT.